The clone carrying this T cell receptor beta chain was detected a few times. Its target is unknown. Sample time point: week 35, safety follow-up. Every vaccine dose comprised 300 ug of mutant IDH1 20-mer peptide plus topical imiquimod. The patients were given eight vaccinations, one each in weeks 1, 3, 5, 7, 11, 15, 19 and 23. Sequencing used immunoSEQ multiplex PCR; TCRdb keeps in-frame clones, though not all of them. The table includes some 71,000 clones, roughly 86% detected once. Germline CDR1 is GTSNPN and CDR2 is SVGIG (reference sequence). The CDR3 runs to 14 residues. Trimming left V 0 bases short and J 5 bases short, with 13 bases between. The sample belongs to a study of a mutant IDH1 vaccine in newly diagnosed glioma. As for the study in general: Vaccination was launched 4-6 weeks after radiotherapy alone, or with temozolomide cycles. Of the patients given treatment, about 62% were male and approximately 38% were female, and a mean age of about 40 years was recorded. Therapy received beforehand was radiotherapy, temozolomide, or both, with most patients given both.

Here the sequenced sample was PBMCs, taken from a glioma patient whose treatment included an IDH1 peptide vaccine. This sequence joins TRBV30 and TRBJ1-1, with no clear D. The receptor was derived from a man younger than 45 with glioma. The CDR3 region is CAWSVQHLGTEAFF. In DNA, the CDR3 is TGTGCCTGGAGTGTTCAACACCTCGGGACTGAAGCTTTCTTT.